Below, one T cell receptor beta chain is given with its context. This sample is part of a study of blood T cell repertoires in COVID-19. Study details: There were acute and convalescent COVID-19 samples, and they came from the United States, Italy and Spain. PBMCs, B-cell-depleted T cells, or T cells provided the cDNA or gDNA that made up the material.

Authors' analysis steps: Reference gene primers were amplified, and this amplification served to estimate nucleated cell counts. The assay was immunoSEQ multiplex PCR, and TCRdb's table has in-frame clones only and misses some. D and trimming come from the DNA, and the V and J calls and clone size come from that table. The data contain about 40,000 clones, more than 90% of them singletons. The V end lost 1 base, the J end lost 4 bases, and 14 bases lay between the germline ends. Germline V gene data show CDR1 as SGHRS and CDR2 as YFSETQ. The CDR3 consists of 16 residues. What was sequenced was peripheral blood. The TCR was taken from a woman older than 75 with acute or convalescent COVID-19. The chain combines TRBV5-1 with TRBJ2-2, with D possibly matching TRBD2 (6 bases). CDR3 bases: TGCGCCAGCAGCTTGACCGGGACTTCCTTCACCGGGGAGCTGTTTTTT. Its protein is CASSLTGTSFTGELFF. Drawing the rest from reference TRBV5-1 and TRBJ2-2, the complete variable domain is KAGVTQTPRYLIKTRGQQVTLSCSPISGHRSVSWYQQTPGQGLQFLFEYFSETQRNKGNFPGRFSGRQFSNSRSEMNVSTLELGDSALYLCASSLTGTSFTGELFFGEGSRLTVL.